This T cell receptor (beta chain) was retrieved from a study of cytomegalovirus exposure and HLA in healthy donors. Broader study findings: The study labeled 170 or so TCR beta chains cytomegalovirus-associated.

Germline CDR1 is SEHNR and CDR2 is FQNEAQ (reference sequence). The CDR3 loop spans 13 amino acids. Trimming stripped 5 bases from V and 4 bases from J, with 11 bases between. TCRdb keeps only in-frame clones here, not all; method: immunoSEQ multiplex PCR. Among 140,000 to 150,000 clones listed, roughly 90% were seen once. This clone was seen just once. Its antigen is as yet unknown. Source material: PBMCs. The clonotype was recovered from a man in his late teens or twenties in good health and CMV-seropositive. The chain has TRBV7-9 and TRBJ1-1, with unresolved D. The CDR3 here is CASSTGRGTEAFF. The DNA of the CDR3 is TGTGCCAGCAGCACTGGGAGAGGCACTGAAGCTTTCTTT.